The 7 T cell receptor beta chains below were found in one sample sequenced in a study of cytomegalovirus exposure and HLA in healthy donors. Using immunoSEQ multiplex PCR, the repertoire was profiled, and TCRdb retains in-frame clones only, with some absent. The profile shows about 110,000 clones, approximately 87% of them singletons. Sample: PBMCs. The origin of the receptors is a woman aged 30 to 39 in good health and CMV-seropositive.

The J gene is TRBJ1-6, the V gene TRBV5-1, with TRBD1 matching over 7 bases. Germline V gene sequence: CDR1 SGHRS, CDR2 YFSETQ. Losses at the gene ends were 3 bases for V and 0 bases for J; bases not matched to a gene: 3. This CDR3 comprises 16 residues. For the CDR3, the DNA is TGCGCCAGCAGCTCTAGGACAGGCTCCTATAATTCACCCCTCCACTTT. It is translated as CASSSRTGSYNSPLHF.

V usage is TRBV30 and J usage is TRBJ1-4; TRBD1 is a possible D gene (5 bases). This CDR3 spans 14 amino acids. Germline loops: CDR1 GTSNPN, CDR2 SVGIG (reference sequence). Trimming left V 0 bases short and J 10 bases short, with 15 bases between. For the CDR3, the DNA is TGTGCCTGGAGTGTGTTCCAGGGTATGGGAAAACTGTTTTTT. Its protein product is CAWSVFQGMGKLFF.

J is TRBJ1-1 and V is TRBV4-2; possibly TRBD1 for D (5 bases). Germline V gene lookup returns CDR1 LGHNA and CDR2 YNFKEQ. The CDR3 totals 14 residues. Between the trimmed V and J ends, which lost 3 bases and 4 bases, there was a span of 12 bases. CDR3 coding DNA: TGTGCCAGCAGCCAGGAAACAGGTTTCACTGAAGCTTTCTTT. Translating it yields CASSQETGFTEAFF.

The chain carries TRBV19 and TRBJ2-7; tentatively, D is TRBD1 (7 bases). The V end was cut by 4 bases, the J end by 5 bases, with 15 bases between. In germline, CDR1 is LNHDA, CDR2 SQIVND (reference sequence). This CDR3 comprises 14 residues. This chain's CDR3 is CASSRRDSIDEQYF. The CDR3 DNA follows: TGTGCCAGTAGTAGGCGGGACAGTATCGACGAGCAGTACTTC.

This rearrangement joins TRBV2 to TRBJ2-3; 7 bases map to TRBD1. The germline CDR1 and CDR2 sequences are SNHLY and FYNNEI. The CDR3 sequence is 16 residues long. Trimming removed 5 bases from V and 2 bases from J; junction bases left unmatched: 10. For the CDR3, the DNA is TGTGCCAGCAGTAGGGGGCAGGGACAAGCCACAGATACGCAGTATTTT. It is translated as CASSRGQGQATDTQYF.

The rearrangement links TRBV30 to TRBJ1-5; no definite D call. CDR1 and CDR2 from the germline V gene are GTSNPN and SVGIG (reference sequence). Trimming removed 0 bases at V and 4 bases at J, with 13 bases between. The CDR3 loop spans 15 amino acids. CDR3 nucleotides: TGTGCCTGGAGTGTTGGTAACAGCCTGAATCAGCCCCAGCATTTT. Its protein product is CAWSVGNSLNQPQHF. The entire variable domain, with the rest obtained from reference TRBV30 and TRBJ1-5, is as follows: SQTIHQWPATLVQPVGSPLSLECTVEGTSNPNLYWYRQAAGRGLQLLFYSVGIGQISSEVPQNLSASRPQDRQFILSSKKLLLSDSGFYLCAWSVGNSLNQPQHFGDGTRLSIL.

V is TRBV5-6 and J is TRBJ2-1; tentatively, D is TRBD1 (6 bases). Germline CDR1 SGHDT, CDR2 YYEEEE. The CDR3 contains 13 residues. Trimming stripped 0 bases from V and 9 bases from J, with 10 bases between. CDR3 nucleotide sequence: TGTGCCAGCAGCTTGGGCACAGGGAGTGAGCAGTTCTTC. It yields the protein CASSLGTGSEQFF.